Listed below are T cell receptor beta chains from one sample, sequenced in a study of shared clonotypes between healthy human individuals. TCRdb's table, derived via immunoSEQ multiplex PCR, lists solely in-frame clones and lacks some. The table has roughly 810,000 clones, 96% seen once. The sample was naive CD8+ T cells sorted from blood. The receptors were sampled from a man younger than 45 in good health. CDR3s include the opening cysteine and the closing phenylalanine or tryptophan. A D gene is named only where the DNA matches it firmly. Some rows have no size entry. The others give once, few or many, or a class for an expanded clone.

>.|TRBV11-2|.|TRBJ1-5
TGTGCCAGCAGCTTAGGCCTCGGGGACGTTGGCAATCAGCCCCAGCATTTT
CASSLGLGDVGNQPQHF
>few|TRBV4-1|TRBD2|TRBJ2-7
TGCGCCAGCAGCCAATCACCGGGACTAGAAGGATACGAGCAGTACTTC
CASSQSPGLEGYEQYF
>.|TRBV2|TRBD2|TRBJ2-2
TGTGCCAGCAGTGTTGGGGCGGGAGTAGGGGAGCTGTTTTTT
CASSVGAGVGELFF
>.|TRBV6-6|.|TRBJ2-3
TGTGCCAGCAGTTACGAACTGGGCGGACTCGTAGATACGCAGTATTTT
CASSYELGGLVDTQYF
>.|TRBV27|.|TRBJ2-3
TGTGCCAGCAGTTTCCGCAGGACGGGAGATACGCAGTATTTT
CASSFRRTGDTQYF
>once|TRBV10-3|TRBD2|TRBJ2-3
TGTGTCATCTCGGGGGGGCCCCTAGCGGGAGGGCCCACAGATACGCAGTATTTT
CVISGGPLAGGPTDTQYF
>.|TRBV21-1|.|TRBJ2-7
TGTGCCAGCAGCAAATGGGGTAGTGGGCTAGCGGGATCTTCCTACGAGCAGTACTTC
CASSKWGSGLAGSSYEQYF
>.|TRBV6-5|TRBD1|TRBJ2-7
TGTGCCAGCAGTTACTCGGGACAGGAGAGCTCCTACGAGCAGTACTTC
CASSYSGQESSYEQYF
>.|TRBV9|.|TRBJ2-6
TGTGCCAGCAGCGCAAGCTCTGGGGCCAACGTCCTGACTTTC
CASSASSGANVLTF
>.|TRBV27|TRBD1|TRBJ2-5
TGTGCCACCCGGGACAGGGAAAGGAGAACAGAGACCCAGTACTTC
CATRDRERRTETQYF
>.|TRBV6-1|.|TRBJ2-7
TGTGCCAGCAGTGAAGCAGCGAGCTACGAGCAGTACTTC
CASSEAASYEQYF
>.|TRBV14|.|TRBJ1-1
TGTGCCAGCAGCCAAGCTTGGGCTCGGAATACTGAAGCTTTCTTT
CASSQAWARNTEAFF
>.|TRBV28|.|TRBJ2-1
TGTGCCAGCACCTACGATAATGAGCAGTTCTTC
CASTYDNEQFF
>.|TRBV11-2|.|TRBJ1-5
TGTGCCAGCAGCTTAGATTTTAGCAATCAGCCCCAGCATTTT
CASSLDFSNQPQHF
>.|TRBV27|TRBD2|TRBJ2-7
TGTGCCAGCAGACCTCTAGCGGGAGTGGACTACGAGCAGTACTTC
CASRPLAGVDYEQYF
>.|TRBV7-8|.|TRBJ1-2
TGTGCCAGCAGCCCCCCGGTAGGACGCGGAGCTGGCTACACCTTC
CASSPPVGRGAGYTF
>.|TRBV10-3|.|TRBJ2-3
TGTGCCAGCTTTGGGGGGAGAGGCACAGATACGCAGTATTTT
CASFGGRGTDTQYF
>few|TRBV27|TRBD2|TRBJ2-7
TGTGCCAGCAGTTTCCGGACTAGCGGGGTCTACGAGCAGTACTTC
CASSFRTSGVYEQYF
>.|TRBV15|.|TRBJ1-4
TGTGCCACCAGCAGGGTTCCCTTATCAGCAACTAATGAAAAACTGTTTTTT
CATSRVPLSATNEKLFF
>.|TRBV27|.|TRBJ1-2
TGTGCCAGCAGCCCCAGCGGATTCATGAACTATGGCTACACCTTC
CASSPSGFMNYGYTF
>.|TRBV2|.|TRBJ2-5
TGTGCCAGCAGTGAAAGTAACAGCGTGGAGACCCAGTACTTC
CASSESNSVETQYF
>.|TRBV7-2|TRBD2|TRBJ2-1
TGTGCCAGCAGCCGCCGGGGGGGGCTTAGCTCCTACAATGAGCAGTTCTTC
CASSRRGGLSSYNEQFF
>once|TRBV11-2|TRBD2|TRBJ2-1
TGTGCCAGCAGCTCCGGACTAGCGCTCAATGAGCAGTTCTTC
CASSSGLALNEQFF
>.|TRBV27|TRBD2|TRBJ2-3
TGTGCCAGCAGCCAGTCCCGGCCTAGCGGGACACGATATACGCAGTATTTT
CASSQSRPSGTRYTQYF
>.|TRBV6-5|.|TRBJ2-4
TGTGCCAGCAGTTTCAGGGGACTGGACATTCAGTACTTC
CASSFRGLDIQYF
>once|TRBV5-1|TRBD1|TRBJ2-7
TGCGCCAGCACCTCTGTGACAGGGGTCCCTCTCTACGAGCAGTACTTC
CASTSVTGVPLYEQYF
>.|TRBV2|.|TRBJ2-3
TGTGCCAGCCCCGCCCCCCGGGACCGGAAAGATACGCAGTATTTT
CASPAPRDRKDTQYF
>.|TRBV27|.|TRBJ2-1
TGTGCCAGCAGATCCTATTTTGAGCAGTTCTTC
CASRSYFEQFF
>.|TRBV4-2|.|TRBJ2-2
TGTGCCAGCAGCCAAGATCCCAGGGAAGGCACCGGGGAGCTGTTTTTT
CASSQDPREGTGELFF
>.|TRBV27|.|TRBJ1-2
TGTGCCAGCAGTTTAGGCGGGGTTGAGGGCTACACCTTC
CASSLGGVEGYTF
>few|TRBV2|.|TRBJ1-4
TGTGCCAGCAGTGGGGATTTTGAAAAACTGTTTTTT
CASSGDFEKLFF
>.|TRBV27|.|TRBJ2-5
TGTGCCAGCAGTTTTAGCAGGGGCGAAGAGACCCAGTACTTC
CASSFSRGEETQYF
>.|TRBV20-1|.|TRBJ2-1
TGCAGTGCTAGCGACACAAATGAGCAGTTCTTC
CSASDTNEQFF
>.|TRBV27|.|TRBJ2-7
TGTGCCAGCAGGAGGGGGAGCCACCTTACCTACGAGCAGTACTTC
CASRRGSHLTYEQYF
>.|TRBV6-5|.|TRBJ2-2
TGTGCCAGCAGTTACGCAGGTTCGAACACCGGGGAGCTGTTTTTT
CASSYAGSNTGELFF
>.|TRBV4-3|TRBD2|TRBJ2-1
TGCGCCAGCAGCCCGGGAGCGGGAGGCTCGAGTGAGCAGTTCTTC
CASSPGAGGSSEQFF
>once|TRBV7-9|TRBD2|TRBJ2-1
TGTGCCAGCAGCCTAGCGGGAGGGGACAACAATGAGCAGTTCTTC
CASSLAGGDNNEQFF
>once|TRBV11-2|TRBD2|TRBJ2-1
TGTGCCAGCAGCTTAGAGGGACTAGCGGGATTCTGGGCCAATGAGCAGTTCTTC
CASSLEGLAGFWANEQFF